The 6 T cell receptor beta chains below come from one sample, sequenced in a study of T cell repertoires in cytomegalovirus infection. Their antigen targets remain unknown. TCRdb reprocessed the reads via MiXCR and lists one record per CDR3 protein. The sample lists roughly 200,000 distinct CDR3 sequences; roughly 34% were seen once. The sample in question was CD8+ T cells from cultured PBMCs, obtained from culture after CMV antigen stimulation. These receptor sequences come from a human donor in good health (CMV status not recorded). Some clones in this sample may be carry-over from other donors' samples.

This clonotype occurred a few times. The gene calls are TRBV7-8 and TRBJ2-1; possibly TRBD1 for D (6 bases). Germline CDR1 reads SGHVS; CDR2 reads FQNEAQ. The ends were cut back, 5 bases at V and 7 bases at J, with 18 bases in the middle. The CDR3 contains 15 residues. CDR3 DNA sequence: TGTGCCAGCAGCACCAGACAGGCTAAGAGTAATGAGCAGTTCTTC. It yields the protein CASSTRQAKSNEQFF.

This chain uses TRBV20-1 with TRBJ2-7, with D hard to call. V was shortened by 1 base and J by 1 base, with 5 bases between the two germline ends. CDR1 is DFQATT and CDR2 is SNEGSKA in the germline V gene (reference sequence). The CDR3 covers 12 residues. The CDR3 DNA reads TGCAGTGCTAGAGGGAAATCCTACGAGCAGTACTTC. Its translation: CSARGKSYEQYF.

V usage is TRBV6-5 and J usage is TRBJ2-1; 13 bases match TRBD2. Germline-derived CDR1 and CDR2 are MNHEY and SVGAGI. The CDR3 runs to 18 residues. V shed 6 bases and J 3 bases; nucleotides not matched to a gene: 11. DNA for the CDR3: TGTGCCAGCAGCCGTGGGACTAGCGGGATCCCTGACTACAATGAGCAGTTCTTC. It codes for CASSRGTSGIPDYNEQFF.

The CDR3 region has the DNA TGTGCCACCAGCAGGTCAGACATTCAGTACTTC. It specifies CATSRSDIQYF. J is TRBJ2-4 and V is TRBV15; D call uncertain. Germline V gene sequence: CDR1 LNHNV, CDR2 YYDKDF (reference sequence). CDR3 size: 11 residues. The V and J ends lost 3 bases and 8 bases respectively, with 5 bases between them.

This clonotype was picked up a small number of times. This rearrangement joins TRBV4-1 to TRBJ2-5, with TRBD2 identical over 14 bases. The germline CDR1 and CDR2 sequences are MGHRA and YSYEKL. The J segment lost 5 bases and the V segment lost 4 bases, leaving 21 bases of the junction unmatched. This CDR3 contains 21 residues. CDR3 loop: CASSLALTAGTSGGALETQYF. The CDR3 region has the DNA TGCGCCAGCAGCCTCGCCCTGACAGCCGGGACTAGCGGGGGTGCCTTGGAGACCCAGTACTTC.

This rearrangement joins TRBV4-1 to TRBJ2-7, with D perhaps matching TRBD1 or TRBD2 (5 bases each). Germline lookup yields CDR1 MGHRA and CDR2 YSYEKL. This CDR3 is built from 14 residues. Trimming cost V 1 base and J 3 bases, with 10 bases left between them. The CDR3 loop reads CASSQVGTNYEQYF. DNA of the CDR3: TGCGCCAGCAGCCAAGTCGGGACCAACTACGAGCAGTACTTC.